This T cell receptor (beta chain) appears in the sequencing data of a study of CD8 T cells in Susac syndrome. The CDR3 consists of 16 residues. CDR1 is MNHEY, CDR2 SVGEGT, per germline. V was cut by 5 bases and J by 0 bases, with 13 bases left in between. A quantity of roughly 0.5 to 1 ug RNA underwent reverse transcription using random hexamers. TCRdb analysed the immunoSEQ multiplex PCR reads with MiXCR anew, one entry per CDR3 protein. The sample lists under 200,000 distinct CDR3 sequences; roughly 94% were seen once. The chain carries TRBV6-2 or TRBV6-3 and TRBJ2-2; D unresolved. The source is a human donor with Susac syndrome. Sequenced input: CD4+ T cells from PBMCs. The CDR3 loop reads CASSRTTLTNTGELFF. In DNA form, the CDR3 reads TGTGCCAGCAGTCGAACGACGCTTACGAACACCGGGGAGCTGTTTTTT.